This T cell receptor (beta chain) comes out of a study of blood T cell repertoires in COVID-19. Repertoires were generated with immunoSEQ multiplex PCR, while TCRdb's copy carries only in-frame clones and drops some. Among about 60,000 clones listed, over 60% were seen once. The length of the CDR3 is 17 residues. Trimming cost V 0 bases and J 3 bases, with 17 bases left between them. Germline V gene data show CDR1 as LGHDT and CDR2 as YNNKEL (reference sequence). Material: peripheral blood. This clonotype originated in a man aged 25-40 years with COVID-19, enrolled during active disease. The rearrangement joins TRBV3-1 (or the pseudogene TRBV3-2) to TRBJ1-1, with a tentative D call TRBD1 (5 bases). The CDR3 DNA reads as TGTGCCAGCAGCCAAGATTTGACGGGGGTAACCTACACTGAAGCTTTCTTT. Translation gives CASSQDLTGVTYTEAFF.